The 23 T cell receptor beta chains reported below all come from one sample, sequenced in a study of blood T cells in healthy people across ages. Then a second PCR, running roughly 7 to 11 cycles, was carried out with a sample-barcoded 5' primer and a J-beta primer mix. TCRdb re-derived calls from the 5' RACE reads in MiXCR, one entry per CDR3 protein. Here the sample spans fewer than 950,000 distinct CDR3 sequences, roughly 34% being singletons. The sequenced sample consisted of blood. The receptors originated from a man aged 18 to 35 in good health.

The J gene is TRBJ1-5, the V gene TRBV7-2; D not certain. In germline, CDR1 is SGHTA, CDR2 FQGNSA. The V end was cut by 5 bases, the J end by 7 bases, with 12 bases between. This CDR3 spans 13 amino acids. The CDR3 coding sequence is TGTGCCAGCAGCATACCGCGGTCGCAGCCCCAGCATTTT. This gives the protein CASSIPRSQPQHF.

The CDR3 region has the DNA TGCGGTCAAAATGGGGTCTTTGGGGGAGGTGAGCAGTACTTC. Its translation: CGQNGVFGGGEQYF. The chain is built from TRBV20-1 and TRBJ2-5, with a weak D call TRBD2 (6 bases). The CDR3 runs 14 residues. CDR1 and CDR2 from the germline V gene are DFQATT and SNEGSKA (reference sequence).

This chain joins TRBV28 and TRBJ1-2; TRBD1 might be the D (5 bases). V was cut by 3 bases and J by 3 bases, with 14 bases left in between. CDR1 and CDR2 from the germline V gene are MDHEN and SYDVKM. This CDR3 contains 15 residues. As DNA, the CDR3 is TGTGCCAGCAGTTTGCGGAGGGGAAGCTACTATGGCTACACCTTC. Encoded protein: CASSLRRGSYYGYTF.

About this clonotype: Relative to the germline gene, one junction end is altered; a read error may explain this. V and J are TRBV12-3 or TRBV12-4 and TRBJ2-5, with 7 positions matching TRBD1. The CDR3 contains 13 residues. The CDR3 nucleotides are TGTACCAGCAGTCCTACAGGGGCCGAGACCCAGTACTTC. This translates into CTSSPTGAETQYF.

CDR3 sequence (DNA): TGCAGTGCTAGCGGGCCAGCGGTCGCTACAGATACGCAGTATTTT. Translated: CSASGPAVATDTQYF. V is TRBV20-1 and J is TRBJ2-3; the D gene is possibly TRBD2 (5 bases). Trimming left V 3 bases short and J 3 bases short, with 16 bases between. Germline CDR1 DFQATT, CDR2 SNEGSKA (reference sequence). The CDR3 extends over 15 amino acids.

This clonotype was seen ten or more times. This chain joins TRBV20-1 and TRBJ1-2, with a tentative D call TRBD1 (5 bases). Germline lookup yields CDR1 DFQATT and CDR2 SNEGSKA (reference sequence). The CDR3 totals 14 residues. The chain's CDR3 is CRIRVGDQVDGYTF. Written as DNA, the CDR3 is TGCAGGATCCGGGTAGGGGACCAAGTCGATGGCTACACCTTC.

There are a few counts of this clonotype. The CDR3: CAISESMTGDTGELFF. CDR3 DNA: TGTGCCATCAGTGAGTCGATGACAGGGGACACCGGGGAGCTGTTTTTT. The V and J genes are TRBV10-3 and TRBJ2-2, with 8 nucleotides matching TRBD1. Losses at the gene ends were 0 bases for V and 3 bases for J; bases not matched to a gene: 3. The CDR3 consists of 16 residues. Germline CDR1 and CDR2: ENHRY and SYGVKD.

Concerning this clonotype itself: A much bigger clone sits one base away, suggesting this may be a read error. In DNA form, the CDR3 reads TGTGCCGGCAGTCCCTGGGACAGGGGAAGCAATCAGCCCCAGCATTTT. It codes for CAGSPWDRGSNQPQHF. The chain joins TRBV12-3 or TRBV12-4 to TRBJ1-5, with 10 bases lining up with TRBD1. This CDR3 region has 16 residues.

This clonotype came up once. At one of its ends the junction is not consistent with the germline gene, which may arise from a read error. The chain uses TRBV20-1 and TRBJ2-4, with D possibly TRBD1 on 6 matching bases. Germline CDR1 is DFQATT and CDR2 is SNEGSKA (reference sequence). The CDR3 contains 12 residues. The CDR3 is CSARDSYYEQDF. CDR3 in DNA: TGCAGTGCTAGGGACAGCTACTACGAGCAGGACTTC.

This sequence joins TRBV7-8 and TRBJ2-1, with 9 positions matching TRBD1. The DNA end is more similar to TRBJ2-7, so the J call may be wrong. Germline loops: CDR1 SGHVS, CDR2 FQNEAQ. The CDR3 is 16 residues long. The CDR3 nucleotides read TGTGCCAGCAGCTTCACCGGGACAGGGAACTACAATGAGCAGTACTTC. Its protein product is CASSFTGTGNYNEQYF.

The sample holds one count of this clonotype. One end of the junction varies from germline; a read error may be responsible. V and J are TRBV12-3 or TRBV12-4 and TRBJ1-6, with D unclear. The CDR3 is made up of 11 amino acids. This chain's CDR3 is CASRGNSPLRF. DNA of the CDR3: TGTGCCAGCAGGGGTAATTCACCCCTCCGCTTT.

The chain is built from TRBV20-1 and TRBJ2-3; 10 bases map to TRBD1. Germline V CDR1 and CDR2: DFQATT, SNEGSKA (reference sequence). The CDR3 has 14 amino acids. V trimming: 6 bases; J trimming: 3 bases; junction bases outside the gene matches: 6. In DNA form, the CDR3 reads TGCAGTGCGTCCCCGGGACAGGGGACAGATACGCAGTATTTT. It is translated as CSASPGQGTDTQYF.

The rearrangement links TRBV10-3 to TRBJ2-1; 9 nucleotides agree with TRBD2. CDR3 length equals 17 residues. Unmatched junction bases numbered 10, after V lost 4 bases and J lost 3 bases. Germline CDR1 reads ENHRY; CDR2 reads SYGVKD. For the CDR3, the DNA is TGTGCCATCAGTGGAGATAGCGGGAGAGGGAGCTACAATGAGCAGTTCTTC. The encoded protein is CAISGDSGRGSYNEQFF.

The sample holds a few counts of this clonotype. V and J are TRBV5-1 and TRBJ2-5; TRBD2 aligns across 8 bases. Looked up from germline, CDR1 is SGHRS and CDR2 is YFSETQ. With 6 bases clipped from V and 5 bases from J, the junction kept 15 bases outside the gene matches. This CDR3 has 16 amino acids. In DNA form, the CDR3 reads TGCGCCAGCACCCTGCTTGGCCGCGGGGGGTCTGAGACCCAGTACTTC. This encodes CASTLLGRGGSETQYF.

This clonotype turned up a few times. The chain joins TRBV20-1 to TRBJ2-5, with TRBD2 matching 12 bases. With 3 bases clipped from V and 5 bases from J, the junction kept 7 bases outside the gene matches. The CDR3 spans 15 residues. The V gene's germline CDR1 is DFQATT and CDR2 SNEGSKA (reference sequence). The CDR3 DNA reads TGCAGTGCTAGTCTTCTAGCGGGGGGGCCGGAGACCCAGTACTTC. Residues: CSASLLAGGPETQYF.

This chain uses TRBV7-2 with TRBJ2-3, with 7 positions matching TRBD2. The V gene's germline CDR1 is SGHTA and CDR2 FQGNSA. Trimming removed 10 bases from V and 2 bases from J; junction bases left unmatched: 12. The CDR3 contains 15 residues. The CDR3 spells CATSFGGDYTDTQYF. The CDR3 region has the DNA TGTGCCACCAGTTTTGGGGGGGACTACACAGATACGCAGTATTTT.

The chain has TRBV29-1 and TRBJ2-5; 12 bases match TRBD2. Per germline, CDR1 SQVTM and CDR2 ANQGSEA. The CDR3 length is 16 residues. The V gene end was trimmed by 6 bases and the J gene end by 5 bases; junction bases not matched to a gene: 13. The CDR3 sequence: CSVLLAGGTPAETQYF. Here the CDR3 DNA reads TGCAGCGTCCTACTAGCGGGGGGAACCCCTGCGGAGACCCAGTACTTC.

The chain uses TRBV12-3 or TRBV12-4 and TRBJ2-3, with D maybe TRBD2 (5 bases). Trimming cost V 6 bases and J 4 bases, with 11 bases left between them. This CDR3 comprises 13 residues. The CDR3 is CASRRTGADTQYF. The CDR3 region has the DNA TGTGCCAGCAGACGGACTGGTGCAGATACGCAGTATTTT.

The chain combines TRBV5-5 with TRBJ2-6, with a possible D match to TRBD1 (6 bases). CDR1 is SGHKS, CDR2 YYEKEE, per germline (reference sequence). Trimming cost V 0 bases and J 10 bases, with 17 bases left between them. The CDR3 loop spans 16 amino acids. In DNA, the CDR3 is TGTGCCAGCAGCTTGGAGGACAGCGCTCTGGGGAACGTCCTGACTTTC. It specifies CASSLEDSALGNVLTF. The full variable domain, with the rest looked up from reference TRBV5-5 and TRBJ2-6, is DAGVTQSPTHLIKTRGQQVTLRCSPISGHKSVSWYQQVLGQGPQFIFQYYEKEERGRGNFPDRFSARQFPNYSSELNVNALLLGDSALYLCASSLEDSALGNVLTFGAGSRLTVL.

For this clonotype: Just one base apart from a much larger clone, this may be a read error. The chain employs TRBV6-5 and TRBJ2-7; D may be TRBD1 or TRBD2 (5 bases each). The CDR3 is 13 residues long. The germline V gene has CDR1 MNHEY and CDR2 SVGAGI. Deletions cut 5 bases from V and 7 bases from J, with 15 bases between. The CDR3 reads CASSDGTGNEQYF. The CDR3 nucleotides are TGTGCCAGCAGTGACGGGACGGGCAATGAGCAGTACTTC.

The rearrangement links TRBV4-2 to TRBJ2-7, with 7 bases matching TRBD2. CDR1 is LGHNA, CDR2 YNFKEQ, per germline. This CDR3 is 15 amino acids long. Germline trimming cut 1 base from V and 0 bases from J; bases unmatched to any gene: 3. The CDR3 spells CASSQVAGDSYEQYF. The CDR3 nucleotides read TGTGCCAGCAGCCAAGTGGCGGGGGACTCCTACGAGCAGTACTTC.

This chain uses TRBV15 with TRBJ1-5; a possible D gene is TRBD1 (5 bases). This CDR3 is built from 14 residues. Germline lookup yields CDR1 LNHNV and CDR2 YYDKDF (reference sequence). V lost 0 bases, J lost 8 bases, and 11 bases lay in between. The CDR3 DNA reads as TGTGCCACCAGCAGAGATCTTGGGGGGGAGCCCCAGCATTTT. Amino acid sequence: CATSRDLGGEPQHF.

V is TRBV3-1 and J is TRBJ2-2; maybe TRBD1 (5 bases). Germline lookup yields CDR1 LGHDT and CDR2 YNNKEL (reference sequence). This CDR3 is built from 16 residues. V was clipped by 3 bases and J by 4 bases, with 15 bases between them. The CDR3 is CASSQNKGRGTGELFF. The CDR3 DNA reads as TGTGCCAGCAGCCAGAATAAGGGAAGGGGCACCGGGGAGCTGTTTTTT.